This T cell receptor beta chain was retrieved from a study of CD8+ T cells in alopecia areata. Overall study: Treated individuals took tofacitinib by mouth, 5 to 10 mg twice daily. Broader study findings: Normal-skin resident alphabeta T cells also appear among scalp sample sequences.

Trimming cost V 7 bases and J 2 bases, with 11 bases left between them. The germline CDR1 and CDR2 sequences are SQVTM and ANQGSEA. The CDR3 covers 12 residues. Treatment indicated: oral pan-JAK inhibitor, 5-10 mg twice daily. It was from alopecia areata patients that lesional scalp punch biopsies and peripheral blood were collected. It was cDNA, reverse transcribed from extracted RNA, that served as the sequencing template. Libraries were prepared by immunoSEQ multiplex PCR; TCRdb keeps only in-frame clonotypes and omits some of them. The sample lists some 190,000 clones; about three fifths were seen once. This clone showed up just a few times. The antigen remains unidentified.

Sequenced material: CD4+ T cells sorted from blood, taken at week 24, from a patient treated with tofacitinib. The V gene is TRBV29-1, the J gene TRBJ1-1; D is undetermined. This clonotype was obtained from a human donor with alopecia areata. CDR3 protein: CSGGISNTEAFF. In DNA form, the CDR3 reads TGCAGCGGAGGGATTTCAAACACTGAAGCTTTCTTT.